This T cell receptor beta chain was sequenced for a study of blood T cell repertoires in COVID-19. The repertoire was sequenced with immunoSEQ multiplex PCR; TCRdb's copy has only in-frame clones and lacks some. The sample lists a few hundred thousand clones, around 89% seen once, with 5.5% to 8% in the top ten. The CDR3 runs to 17 residues. The V gene's germline CDR1 is MNHEY and CDR2 SVGEGT. Trimming at V came to 0 bases and at J to 6 bases, leaving 10 bases not matched to a gene. The chain employs TRBV6-2 or TRBV6-3 and TRBJ2-3; 9 positions agree with TRBD2. The source is a woman aged 45-65 years with COVID-19, enrolled during active disease. Sequenced input: peripheral blood. The CDR3 here is CASSYSIAGGPRDTQYF. In nucleotides, the CDR3 is TGTGCCAGCAGTTACTCGATCGCGGGAGGGCCGAGGGATACGCAGTATTTT.